One and the same sample provided the 30 T cell receptor beta chains below, sequenced in a study of beta chain features in type 1 diabetes. Expressed TCRB transcripts were sequenced because the isolated RNA had all been reverse transcribed beforehand. This table comes from immunoSEQ multiplex PCR, and its TCRdb copy is limited to in-frame clones, with some not included. The sample lists 200,000 to 250,000 clones; roughly 16% were seen once. Whole-study findings and limits: There was a moderate but significant shortening of TCRB CDR3s in all four CD4+ subsets of Type 1 diabetes patients.

No cognate antigen is known for these TCRs. Sample: naive CD4+ T cells from blood. The receptor source for this set is a man aged 25 to 45 with type 1 diabetes.

The V gene is TRBV30, the J gene TRBJ1-5, with 8 bases fitting TRBD1. Germline V gives CDR1 GTSNPN, CDR2 SVGIG (reference sequence). Trimming removed 3 bases from V and 4 bases from J; junction bases left unmatched: 14. The CDR3 runs to 17 residues. This CDR3 reads CAWRSGTGGVGNQPQHF. For the CDR3, the DNA is TGTGCCTGGAGGTCAGGAACAGGGGGTGTCGGTAATCAGCCCCAGCATTTT.

Only a few counts were recorded for this clone. The chain recombines TRBV6-5 with TRBJ2-7; D might be TRBD1 (5 bases). The germline V gene encodes CDR1 MNHEY and CDR2 SVGAGI. V lost 6 bases to trimming and J lost 3 bases, with 15 bases between them. CDR3 length: 14 amino acids. The chain's CDR3 is CASSLFPGNYEQYF. DNA of the CDR3: TGTGCCAGCAGCCTTTTTCCAGGGAACTACGAGCAGTACTTC.

This clone was seen a handful of times. Other DNA variants within this sample encode the same CDR3. This chain uses TRBV30 with TRBJ2-7; no clear D gene. Germline lookup yields CDR1 GTSNPN and CDR2 SVGIG (reference sequence). The V end lost 2 bases, the J end lost 5 bases, and 7 bases lay between the germline ends. This CDR3 has 11 amino acids. CDR3 in DNA: TGTGCCTGGAGTCTCCCTAACGAGCAGTACTTC. It is translated as CAWSLPNEQYF. Full variable domain (outside the CDR3, taken from reference TRBV30 and TRBJ2-7): SQTIHQWPATLVQPVGSPLSLECTVEGTSNPNLYWYRQAAGRGLQLLFYSVGIGQISSEVPQNLSASRPQDRQFILSSKKLLLSDSGFYLCAWSLPNEQYFGPGTRLTVT.

V and J are TRBV6-5 and TRBJ2-7; D uncertain. This CDR3 comprises 12 residues. Germline lookup yields CDR1 MNHEY and CDR2 SVGAGI. The V end was cut by 2 bases, the J end by 6 bases, with 8 bases between. The CDR3 DNA sequence: TGTGCCAGCAGTTACCTTGGCTCCGAGCAGTACTTC. This encodes CASSYLGSEQYF.

Only a few counts were recorded for this clone. The genes are TRBV7-2 and TRBJ2-3; 13 nucleotides line up with TRBD2. The ends lost 4 bases at V and 2 bases at J; junction bases unmatched: 9. Per germline, CDR1 SGHTA and CDR2 FQGNSA. The CDR3 is 18 amino acids. Here the CDR3 DNA reads TGTGCCAGCAGCTCCCAGGGGACTAGCGGGGACTCCACAGATACGCAGTATTTT. Residues: CASSSQGTSGDSTDTQYF.

The gene calls are TRBV9 and TRBJ2-2; 8 bases line up with TRBD2. Germline assignment: CDR1 SGDLS and CDR2 YYNGEE. V shed 4 bases and J 6 bases; nucleotides not matched to a gene: 2. This CDR3 is built from 13 residues. This CDR3 is CASSLGLAGELFF. As DNA, the CDR3 is TGTGCCAGCAGCCTGGGACTAGCCGGGGAGCTGTTTTTT.

The CDR3 is CAWSQGRYNEQFF. The CDR3 nucleotides read TGTGCCTGGAGTCAGGGGCGCTACAATGAGCAGTTCTTC. The rearrangement links TRBV30 to TRBJ2-1; possibly TRBD1 for D (6 bases). In germline, CDR1 is GTSNPN, CDR2 SVGIG (reference sequence). This CDR3 region has 13 residues. Trimming took off 2 bases at V and 3 bases at J, with 8 bases between the two ends.

This chain uses TRBV25-1 with TRBJ1-2; D remains ambiguous. Trimming left V 4 bases short and J 7 bases short, with 13 bases between. From germline, CDR1 is MGHDK and CDR2 SYGVNS. CDR3 length: 13 amino acids. The CDR3 sequence is CASSVRTESGYTF. The CDR3 DNA follows: TGTGCCAGCAGTGTCCGGACCGAGTCTGGCTACACCTTC.

This clone was detected only a few times. The chain couples TRBV28 to TRBJ1-2, with D possibly TRBD1 on 5 matching bases. Germline CDR1 reads MDHEN; CDR2 reads SYDVKM. CDR3 length: 14 amino acids. Trimming cost V 3 bases and J 3 bases, with 11 bases left between them. CDR3 coding DNA: TGTGCCAGCAGTTTGAGAGGGACCGACTATGGCTACACCTTC. As protein: CASSLRGTDYGYTF.

This chain uses TRBV19 with TRBJ2-7; 7 positions agree with TRBD1. Germline V gives CDR1 LNHDA, CDR2 SQIVND (reference sequence). Trimming removed 6 bases from V and 3 bases from J; junction bases left unmatched: 5. The CDR3 consists of 13 residues. The DNA for the CDR3 is TGTGCCAGTAGCATCGGGACAGACTACGAGCAGTACTTC. The encoded protein is CASSIGTDYEQYF.

This clone was counted a few times. The chain recombines TRBV30 with TRBJ2-1; tentative D call: TRBD2 (5 bases). Trimming took 5 bases from V and 1 from J, leaving 18 bases between them. Germline lookup yields CDR1 GTSNPN and CDR2 SVGIG (reference sequence). This CDR3 has 16 residues. CDR3 in amino acids: CAWDLAGTVSYNEQFF. For the CDR3, the DNA is TGTGCCTGGGACCTGGCGGGCACCGTATCCTACAATGAGCAGTTCTTC.

This clone was seen a few times. The V call is TRBV10-3, the J call TRBJ2-4, with D tentatively TRBD2 (6 bases). CDR1 and CDR2 from the germline V gene are ENHRY and SYGVKD. The CDR3 spans 15 residues. V was clipped by 0 bases and J by 3 bases, with 9 bases between them. This CDR3 is CAISESGGFKNIQYF. The CDR3 DNA follows: TGTGCCATCAGTGAGTCGGGGGGATTCAAAAACATTCAGTACTTC.

The chain uses TRBV29-1 and TRBJ2-7, with D unclear. The V and J ends lost 5 bases and 7 bases respectively, with 12 bases between them. CDR1 SQVTM and CDR2 ANQGSEA come from the germline V gene. The CDR3 consists of 11 residues. The CDR3 nucleotides are TGCAGCGTTCATAATACGGGTGAGCAGTACTTC. This gives the protein CSVHNTGEQYF.

This clone appeared a few times. The chain has TRBV4-1 and TRBJ1-1; no definite D call. V lost 4 bases and J lost 6, with 15 bases in between. The CDR3 loop spans 14 amino acids. Germline CDR1 is MGHRA and CDR2 is YSYEKL. The CDR3 spells CASSRPLQDSEAFF. CDR3 DNA sequence: TGCGCCAGCAGCCGCCCTCTTCAGGACTCTGAAGCTTTCTTT.

The J gene is TRBJ2-2, the V gene TRBV5-1; D is unresolved. This CDR3 has 13 amino acids. Trimming stripped 4 bases from V and 3 bases from J, with 7 bases between. Looked up from germline, CDR1 is SGHRS and CDR2 is YFSETQ. Here the CDR3 DNA reads TGCGCCAGCAGCGACACGGACACCGGGGAGCTGTTTTTT. This encodes CASSDTDTGELFF.

This chain connects TRBV29-1 to TRBJ1-1; D perhaps matches TRBD1 (5 bases). Per the germline V gene, CDR1 is SQVTM and CDR2 is ANQGSEA. The CDR3 consists of 13 residues. Trimming removed 3 bases from V and 3 bases from J, with 11 bases in between. Written as DNA, the CDR3 is TGCAGCGTTGAGGGCAGGGCGTACACTGAAGCTTTCTTT. As protein: CSVEGRAYTEAFF.

This clone was seen a few times. V and J are TRBV5-1 and TRBJ2-5; D ambiguous. Deletions cut 4 bases from V and 4 bases from J, with 11 bases between. Per germline, CDR1 SGHRS and CDR2 YFSETQ. This CDR3 region has 13 residues. The DNA of the CDR3 is TGCGCCAGCAGCACCGACAACGGAGAGACCCAGTACTTC. Amino acids: CASSTDNGETQYF.

This clone was recorded a few times. J is TRBJ2-5 and V is TRBV19, with D perhaps TRBD1 (5 bases). The CDR3 is 13 amino acids. Germline assignment: CDR1 LNHDA and CDR2 SQIVND (reference sequence). Trimming pared 5 bases from V and 4 bases from J, leaving 11 bases between. CDR3 protein: CASSFQGTETQYF. CDR3 nucleotide sequence: TGTGCCAGTAGTTTTCAGGGAACAGAGACCCAGTACTTC.

Only a few counts were recorded for this clone. The V gene is TRBV30, the J gene TRBJ1-1; TRBD1 matches at 7 bases. This CDR3 is built from 14 residues. CDR1 is GTSNPN, CDR2 SVGIG, per germline (reference sequence). The ends lost 3 bases at V and 10 bases at J; junction bases unmatched: 14. The chain's CDR3 is CAWSQLRGQWRAFF. In nucleotides, the CDR3 is TGTGCCTGGAGCCAATTACGGGGACAGTGGAGAGCTTTCTTT.

The sample holds a few counts of this clone. The V call is TRBV30, the J call TRBJ2-1; 10 bases are a match to TRBD2. V lost 5 bases to trimming and J lost 2 bases; unmatched junction nucleotides: 3. Germline V lookup: CDR1 GTSNPN, CDR2 SVGIG (reference sequence). The CDR3 is made up of 14 amino acids. The CDR3 sequence is CAWESGRAYNEQFF. For the CDR3, the DNA is TGTGCCTGGGAGAGCGGGAGGGCCTACAATGAGCAGTTCTTC.

This clone has just a few counts. This chain uses TRBV7-7 with TRBJ2-1, with 7 bases lining up with TRBD2. Germline CDR1 reads SSHAT; CDR2 reads FNYEAQ (reference sequence). The CDR3 is made up of 13 amino acids. The J segment lost 13 bases and the V segment lost 4 bases, leaving 10 bases of the junction unmatched. The CDR3 coding sequence is TGTGCCAGCAGCTCCGGCCCGGCTAGCGGACAGTTCTTC. Its protein product is CASSSGPASGQFF.

V gene TRBV28 combines with J gene TRBJ2-5; D unresolved. Germline assignment: CDR1 MDHEN and CDR2 SYDVKM. Between the trimmed V and J ends, which lost 6 bases and 7 bases, there was a span of 21 bases. The CDR3 has 15 residues. CDR3 nucleotide sequence: TGTGCCAGCAGCGGGCAACAGCAACCGATTGGGACCCAGTACTTC. Residues: CASSGQQQPIGTQYF.

This clone occurred a few times. The chain employs TRBV14 and TRBJ1-1, with 7 positions matching TRBD1. This CDR3 contains 15 residues. J lost 0 bases, V lost 4 bases, and 5 bases had no gene match. Germline CDR1 and CDR2: SGHDN and FVKESK. CDR3 loop: CASSRKQGLNTEAFF. The CDR3, as DNA: TGTGCCAGCAGCCGCAAACAGGGGTTGAACACTGAAGCTTTCTTT.

The chain couples TRBV2 to TRBJ2-3, with 7 bases aligning to TRBD2. The CDR3 length is 15 residues. CDR1 SNHLY and CDR2 FYNNEI come from the germline V gene. Losses at the gene ends were 2 bases for V and 2 bases for J; bases not matched to a gene: 4. CDR3 protein: CASSELGTITDTQYF. CDR3 nucleotide sequence: TGTGCCAGCAGTGAATTAGGGACTATCACAGATACGCAGTATTTT.

The chain employs TRBV5-1 and TRBJ2-7; TRBD2 might be the D (6 bases). V lost 4 bases and J lost 3, with 8 bases in between. CDR3 length: 12 residues. Germline assignment: CDR1 SGHRS and CDR2 YFSETQ. The CDR3 sequence is CASSRTNYEQYF. CDR3 DNA: TGCGCCAGCAGCCGGACTAACTACGAGCAGTACTTC.

This rearrangement joins TRBV28 to TRBJ2-3; 9 nucleotides match TRBD2. The CDR3 runs 18 residues. Germline V gene data show CDR1 as MDHEN and CDR2 as SYDVKM. Trimming took 2 bases from V and 2 from J; bases not matched to a gene: 11. The CDR3 reads CASSLGVAGVWNTDTQYF. The CDR3 nucleotides are TGTGCCAGCAGTTTAGGGGTAGCGGGAGTATGGAACACAGATACGCAGTATTTT.

This chain links TRBV5-1 with TRBJ2-7; D perhaps matches TRBD1 (6 bases). The CDR3 consists of 14 residues. V shed 0 bases and J shed 2 bases, with 9 bases lying between them. CDR1 and CDR2 (germline): SGHRS, YFSETQ. The CDR3 DNA follows: TGCGCCAGCAGCTTGGCCGGGACAACCTACGAGCAGTACTTC. It translates to CASSLAGTTYEQYF.

This clone occurred a few times. This chain connects TRBV2 to TRBJ2-4; the D call may be TRBD1 or TRBD2 (7 bases each). The germline V gene has CDR1 SNHLY and CDR2 FYNNEI. V gave up 11 bases and J gave up 7 bases, with 18 bases separating them. The CDR3 sequence is 13 residues long. The CDR3 spells CALVGGGANIQYF. CDR3 DNA: TGTGCCCTCGTGGGAGGGGGCGCGAACATTCAGTACTTC.

This clone has more than one count but fewer than ten. This chain joins TRBV18 and TRBJ2-5; 7 bases are shared with TRBD1. This CDR3 has 13 amino acids. The V segment lost 3 bases and the J segment 5 bases; nucleotides outside the gene matches: 3. Per germline, CDR1 KGHSH and CDR2 LQKENI. The CDR3 DNA reads as TGTGCCAGCTCACCCAGGGGGTTGGAGACCCAGTACTTC. Residues: CASSPRGLETQYF.

This clone turned up a few times. The chain joins TRBV30 to TRBJ1-1; no clear D. The CDR3 runs 11 residues. Germline CDR1 reads GTSNPN; CDR2 reads SVGIG (reference sequence). Deletions cut 0 bases from V and 10 bases from J, with 9 bases between. The chain's CDR3 is CAWSVGWGAFF. For the CDR3, the DNA is TGTGCCTGGAGTGTAGGGTGGGGAGCTTTCTTT. Variable domain in full (rest from reference TRBV30 and TRBJ1-1): SQTIHQWPATLVQPVGSPLSLECTVEGTSNPNLYWYRQAAGRGLQLLFYSVGIGQISSEVPQNLSASRPQDRQFILSSKKLLLSDSGFYLCAWSVGWGAFFGQGTRLTVV.